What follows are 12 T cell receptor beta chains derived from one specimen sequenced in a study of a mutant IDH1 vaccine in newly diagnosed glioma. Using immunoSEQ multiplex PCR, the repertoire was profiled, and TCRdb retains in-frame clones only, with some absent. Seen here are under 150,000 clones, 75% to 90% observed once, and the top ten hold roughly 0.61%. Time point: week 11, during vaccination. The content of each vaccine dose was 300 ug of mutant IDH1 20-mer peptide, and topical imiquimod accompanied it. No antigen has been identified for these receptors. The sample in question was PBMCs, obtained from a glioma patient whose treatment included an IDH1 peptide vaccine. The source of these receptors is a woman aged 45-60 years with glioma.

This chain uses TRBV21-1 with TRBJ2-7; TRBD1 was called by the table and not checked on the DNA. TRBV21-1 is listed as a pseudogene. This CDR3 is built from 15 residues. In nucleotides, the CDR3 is TGTGCCAGCATTGACAGCTCCGAGCTCTCCTACGAGCAGTACTTC. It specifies CASIDSSELSYEQYF.

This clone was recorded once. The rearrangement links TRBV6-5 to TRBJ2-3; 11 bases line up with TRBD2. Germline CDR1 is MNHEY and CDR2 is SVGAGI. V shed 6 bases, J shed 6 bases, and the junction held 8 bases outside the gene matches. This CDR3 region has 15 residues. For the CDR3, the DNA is TGTGCCAGCAGCTCGGGACTAGCGGTGAAGGATACGCAGTATTTT. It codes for CASSSGLAVKDTQYF.

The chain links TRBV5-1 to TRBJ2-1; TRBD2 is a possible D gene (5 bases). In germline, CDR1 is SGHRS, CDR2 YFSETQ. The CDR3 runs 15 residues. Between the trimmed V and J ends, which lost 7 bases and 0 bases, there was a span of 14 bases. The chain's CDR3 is CASCTSGGSYNEQFF. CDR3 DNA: TGCGCCAGCTGCACCAGCGGCGGCTCCTACAATGAGCAGTTCTTC.

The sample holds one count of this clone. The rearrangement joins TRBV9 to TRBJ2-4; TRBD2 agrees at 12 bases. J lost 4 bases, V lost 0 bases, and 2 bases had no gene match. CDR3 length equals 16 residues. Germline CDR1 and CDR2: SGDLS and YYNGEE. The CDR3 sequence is CASSVASGRGKNIQYF. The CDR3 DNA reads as TGTGCCAGCAGCGTAGCTAGCGGGAGGGGTAAAAACATTCAGTACTTC.

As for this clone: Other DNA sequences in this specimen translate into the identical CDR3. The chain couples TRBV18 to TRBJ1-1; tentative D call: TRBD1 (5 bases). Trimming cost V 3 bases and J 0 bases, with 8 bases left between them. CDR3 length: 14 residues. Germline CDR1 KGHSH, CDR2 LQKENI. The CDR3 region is CASSPRQLNTEAFF. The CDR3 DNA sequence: TGTGCCAGCTCACCGAGACAGTTGAACACTGAAGCTTTCTTT.

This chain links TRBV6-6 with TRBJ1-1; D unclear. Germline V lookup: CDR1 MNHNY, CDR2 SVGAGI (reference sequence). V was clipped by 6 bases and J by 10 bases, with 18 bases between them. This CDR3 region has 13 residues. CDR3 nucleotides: TGTGCCAGCAGACTGGGCCGGGGTCTGTCAGCTTTCTTT. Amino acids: CASRLGRGLSAFF.

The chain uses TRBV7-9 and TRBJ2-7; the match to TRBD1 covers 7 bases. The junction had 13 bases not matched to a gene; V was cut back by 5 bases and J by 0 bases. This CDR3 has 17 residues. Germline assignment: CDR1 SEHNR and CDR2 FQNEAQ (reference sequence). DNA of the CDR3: TGTGCCAGCAGCCTGCCGAGACAGGGTGGGAGCTCCTACGAGCAGTACTTC. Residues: CASSLPRQGGSSYEQYF.

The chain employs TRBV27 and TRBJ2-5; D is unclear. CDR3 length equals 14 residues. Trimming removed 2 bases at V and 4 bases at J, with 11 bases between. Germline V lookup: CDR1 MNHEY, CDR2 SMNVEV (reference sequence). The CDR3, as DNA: TGTGCCAGCAGTTTAACGGCCAGGCCAGAGACCCAGTACTTC. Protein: CASSLTARPETQYF.

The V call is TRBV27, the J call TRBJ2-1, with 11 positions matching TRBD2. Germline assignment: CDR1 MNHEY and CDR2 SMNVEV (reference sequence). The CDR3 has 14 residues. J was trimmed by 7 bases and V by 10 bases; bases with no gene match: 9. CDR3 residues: CATTSGRYRNEQFF. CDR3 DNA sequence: TGTGCCACCACTAGCGGGAGATATAGAAATGAGCAGTTCTTC.

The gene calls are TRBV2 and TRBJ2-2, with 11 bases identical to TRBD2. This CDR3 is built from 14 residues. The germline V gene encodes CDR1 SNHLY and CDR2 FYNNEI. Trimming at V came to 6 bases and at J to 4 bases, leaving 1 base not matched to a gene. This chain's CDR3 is CASRGLAGTGELFF. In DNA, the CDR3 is TGTGCCAGCAGAGGACTAGCGGGCACCGGGGAGCTGTTTTTT.

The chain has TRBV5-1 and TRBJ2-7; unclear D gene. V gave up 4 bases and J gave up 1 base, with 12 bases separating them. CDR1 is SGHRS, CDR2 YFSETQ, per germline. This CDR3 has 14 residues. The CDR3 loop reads CASSQRSTSYEQYF. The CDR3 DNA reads TGCGCCAGCAGCCAAAGAAGCACTTCCTACGAGCAGTACTTC.

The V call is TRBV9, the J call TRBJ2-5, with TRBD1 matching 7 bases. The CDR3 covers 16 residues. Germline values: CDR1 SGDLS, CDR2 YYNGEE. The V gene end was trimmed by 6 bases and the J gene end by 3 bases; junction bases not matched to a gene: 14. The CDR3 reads CASTTPWTGMEETQYF. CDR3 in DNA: TGTGCCAGCACCACACCGTGGACAGGAATGGAAGAGACCCAGTACTTC.